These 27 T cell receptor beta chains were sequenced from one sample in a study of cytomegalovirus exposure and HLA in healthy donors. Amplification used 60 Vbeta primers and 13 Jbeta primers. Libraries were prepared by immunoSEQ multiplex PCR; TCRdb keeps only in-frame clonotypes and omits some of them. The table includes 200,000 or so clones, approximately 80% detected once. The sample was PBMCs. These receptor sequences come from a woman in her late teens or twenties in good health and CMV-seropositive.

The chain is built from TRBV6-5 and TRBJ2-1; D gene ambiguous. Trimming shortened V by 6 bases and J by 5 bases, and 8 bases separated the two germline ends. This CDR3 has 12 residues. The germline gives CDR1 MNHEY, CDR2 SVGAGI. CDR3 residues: CASRYQNNEQFF. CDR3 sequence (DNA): TGTGCCAGCAGGTACCAGAACAATGAGCAGTTCTTC.

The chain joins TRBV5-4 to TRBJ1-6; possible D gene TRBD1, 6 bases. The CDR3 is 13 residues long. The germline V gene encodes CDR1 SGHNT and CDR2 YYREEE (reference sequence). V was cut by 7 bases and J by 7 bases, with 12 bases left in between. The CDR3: CASRGGLNSPLHF. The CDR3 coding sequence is TGTGCCAGCCGCGGGGGGCTGAATTCACCCCTCCACTTT.

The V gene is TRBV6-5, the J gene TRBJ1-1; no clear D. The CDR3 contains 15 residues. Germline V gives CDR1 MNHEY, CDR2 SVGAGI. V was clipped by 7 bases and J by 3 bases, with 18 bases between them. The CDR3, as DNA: TGTGCCAGCATCCCCTACAGCGGCTCAGACACTGAAGCTTTCTTT. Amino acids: CASIPYSGSDTEAFF.

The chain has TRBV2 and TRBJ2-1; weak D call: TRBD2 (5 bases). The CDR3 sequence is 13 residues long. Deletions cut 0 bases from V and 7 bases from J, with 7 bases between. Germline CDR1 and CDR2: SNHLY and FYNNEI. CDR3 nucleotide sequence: TGTGCCAGCAGTGAAGCCAGGACTAATGAGCAGTTCTTC. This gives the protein CASSEARTNEQFF.

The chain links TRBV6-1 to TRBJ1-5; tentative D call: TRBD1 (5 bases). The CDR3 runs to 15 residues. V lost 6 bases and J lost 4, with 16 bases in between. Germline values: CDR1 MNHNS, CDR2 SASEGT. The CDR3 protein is CASRGPRGLNQPQHF. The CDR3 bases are TGTGCCAGCAGGGGCCCGCGGGGCCTTAATCAGCCCCAGCATTTT.

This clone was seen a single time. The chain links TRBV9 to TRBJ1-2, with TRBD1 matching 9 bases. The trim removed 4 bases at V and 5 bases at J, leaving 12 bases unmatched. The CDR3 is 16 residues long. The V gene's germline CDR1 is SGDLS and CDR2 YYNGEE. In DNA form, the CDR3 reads TGTGCCAGCAGCCCTGTAGGGACAGGGCTACAGTATGGCTACACCTTC. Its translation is CASSPVGTGLQYGYTF.

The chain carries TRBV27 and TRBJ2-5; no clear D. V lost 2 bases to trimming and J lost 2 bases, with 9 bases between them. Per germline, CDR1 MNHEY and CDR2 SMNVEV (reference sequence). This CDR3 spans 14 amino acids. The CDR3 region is CASSLARRQETQYF. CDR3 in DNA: TGTGCCAGCAGTTTAGCCAGGCGACAAGAGACCCAGTACTTC.

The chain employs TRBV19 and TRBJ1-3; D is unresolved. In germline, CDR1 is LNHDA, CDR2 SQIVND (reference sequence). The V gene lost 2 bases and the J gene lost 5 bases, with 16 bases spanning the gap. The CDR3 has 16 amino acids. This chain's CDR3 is CASSILGAAERNTIYF. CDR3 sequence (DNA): TGTGCCAGTAGTATATTAGGTGCCGCGGAGAGAAACACCATATATTTT.

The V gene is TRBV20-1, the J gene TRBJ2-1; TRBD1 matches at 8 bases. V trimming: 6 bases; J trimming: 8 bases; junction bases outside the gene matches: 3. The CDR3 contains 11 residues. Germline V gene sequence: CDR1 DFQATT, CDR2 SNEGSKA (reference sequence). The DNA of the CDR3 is TGCAGTGCAACGGACAGGGATGAGCAGTTCTTC. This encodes CSATDRDEQFF.

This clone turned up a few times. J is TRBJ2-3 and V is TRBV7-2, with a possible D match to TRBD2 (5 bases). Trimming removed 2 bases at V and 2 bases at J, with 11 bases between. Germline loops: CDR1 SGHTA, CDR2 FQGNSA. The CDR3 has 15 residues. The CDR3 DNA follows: TGTGCCAGCAGCTTACGGAGGCAAAACACAGATACGCAGTATTTT. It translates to CASSLRRQNTDTQYF.

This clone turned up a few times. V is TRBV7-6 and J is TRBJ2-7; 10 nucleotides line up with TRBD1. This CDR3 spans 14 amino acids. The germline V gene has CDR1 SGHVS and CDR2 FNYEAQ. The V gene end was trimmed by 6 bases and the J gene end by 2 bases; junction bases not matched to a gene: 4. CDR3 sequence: CASSPGTGAYEQYF. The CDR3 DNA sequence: TGTGCCAGCAGTCCCGGGACAGGGGCCTACGAGCAGTACTTC. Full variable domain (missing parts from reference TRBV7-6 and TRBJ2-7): GAGVSQSPRYKVTKRGQDVALRCDPISGHVSLYWYRQALGQGPEFLTYFNYEAQQDKSGLPNDRFSAERPEGSISTLTIQRTEQRDSAMYRCASSPGTGAYEQYFGPGTRLTVT.

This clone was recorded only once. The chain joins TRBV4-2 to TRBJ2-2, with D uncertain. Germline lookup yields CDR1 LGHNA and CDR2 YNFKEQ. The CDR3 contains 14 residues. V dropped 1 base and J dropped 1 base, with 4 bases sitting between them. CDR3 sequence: CASSQGRNTGELFF. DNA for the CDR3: TGTGCCAGCAGCCAAGGCAGGAACACCGGGGAGCTGTTTTTT.

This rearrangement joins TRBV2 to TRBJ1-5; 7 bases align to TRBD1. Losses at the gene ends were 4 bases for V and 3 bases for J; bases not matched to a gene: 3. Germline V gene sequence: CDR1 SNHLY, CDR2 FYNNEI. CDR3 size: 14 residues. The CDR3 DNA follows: TGTGCCAGCAGTGGGGACAGTTACAATCAGCCCCAGCATTTT. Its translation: CASSGDSYNQPQHF.

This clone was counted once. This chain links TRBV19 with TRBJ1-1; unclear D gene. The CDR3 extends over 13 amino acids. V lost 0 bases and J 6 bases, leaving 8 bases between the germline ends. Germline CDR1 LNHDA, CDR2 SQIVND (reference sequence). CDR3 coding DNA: TGTGCCAGTAGTATAGATCCGGTGTCTGAAGCTTTCTTT. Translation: CASSIDPVSEAFF.

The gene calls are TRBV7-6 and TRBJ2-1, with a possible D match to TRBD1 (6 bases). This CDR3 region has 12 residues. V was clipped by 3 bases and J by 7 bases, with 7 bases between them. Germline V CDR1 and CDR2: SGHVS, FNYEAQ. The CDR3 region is CASSFQGNEQFF. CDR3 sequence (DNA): TGTGCCAGCAGCTTTCAGGGGAATGAGCAGTTCTTC.

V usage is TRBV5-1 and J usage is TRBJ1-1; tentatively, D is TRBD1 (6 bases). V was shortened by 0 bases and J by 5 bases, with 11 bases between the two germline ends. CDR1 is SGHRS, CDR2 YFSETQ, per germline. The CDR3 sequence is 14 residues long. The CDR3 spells CASSLAPQGTEAFF. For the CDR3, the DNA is TGCGCCAGCAGCTTGGCGCCACAGGGAACTGAAGCTTTCTTT.

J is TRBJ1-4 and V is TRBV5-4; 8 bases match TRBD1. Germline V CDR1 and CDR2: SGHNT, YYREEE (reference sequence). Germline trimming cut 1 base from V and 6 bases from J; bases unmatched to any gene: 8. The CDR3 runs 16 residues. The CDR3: CASSLFHTDRDEKLFF. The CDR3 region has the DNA TGTGCCAGCAGCTTGTTTCACACGGACAGGGATGAAAAACTGTTTTTT.

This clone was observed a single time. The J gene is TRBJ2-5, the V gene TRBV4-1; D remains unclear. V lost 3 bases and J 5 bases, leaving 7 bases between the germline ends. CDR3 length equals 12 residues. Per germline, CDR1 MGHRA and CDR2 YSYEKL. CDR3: CASSQARETQYF. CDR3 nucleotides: TGCGCCAGCAGCCAGGCTAGGGAGACCCAGTACTTC.

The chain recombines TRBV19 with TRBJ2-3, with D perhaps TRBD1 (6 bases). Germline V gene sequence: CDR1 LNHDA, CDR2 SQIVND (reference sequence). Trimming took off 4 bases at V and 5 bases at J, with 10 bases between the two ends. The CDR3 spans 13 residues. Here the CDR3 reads CASSTTGRDTQYF. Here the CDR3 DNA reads TGTGCCAGTAGTACTACAGGGAGAGATACGCAGTATTTT.

Here the CDR3 reads CASSGTSGGGTDTQYF. Written as DNA, the CDR3 is TGTGCCAGCAGTGGGACTAGCGGGGGGGGCACAGATACGCAGTATTTT. This chain uses TRBV6-4 with TRBJ2-3; 15 positions agree with TRBD2. This CDR3 region has 16 residues. The trim removed 4 bases at V and 1 base at J, leaving 0 bases unmatched. Germline V gene lookup returns CDR1 MRHNA and CDR2 SNTAGT.

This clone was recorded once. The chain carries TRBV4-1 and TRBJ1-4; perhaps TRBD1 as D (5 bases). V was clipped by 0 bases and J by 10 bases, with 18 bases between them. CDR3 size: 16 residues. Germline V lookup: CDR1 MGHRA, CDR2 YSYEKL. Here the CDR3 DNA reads TGCGCCAGCAGCCAAGATCCGGAGGGGACTCCGGTAAAACTGTTTTTT. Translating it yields CASSQDPEGTPVKLFF.

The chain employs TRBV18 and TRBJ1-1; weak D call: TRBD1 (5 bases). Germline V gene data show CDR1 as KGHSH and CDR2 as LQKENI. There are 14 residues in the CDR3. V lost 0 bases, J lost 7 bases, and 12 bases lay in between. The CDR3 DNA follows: TGTGCCAGCTCACCACCCACCAGGGTGGTTGAAGCTTTCTTT. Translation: CASSPPTRVVEAFF.

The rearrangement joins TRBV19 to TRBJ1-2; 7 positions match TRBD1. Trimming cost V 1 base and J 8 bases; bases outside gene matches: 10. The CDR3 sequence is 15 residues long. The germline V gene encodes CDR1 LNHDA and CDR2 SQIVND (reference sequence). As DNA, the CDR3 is TGTGCCAGTAGTATAGCGGACAGGACATATGGCGGCTACACCTTC. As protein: CASSIADRTYGGYTF.

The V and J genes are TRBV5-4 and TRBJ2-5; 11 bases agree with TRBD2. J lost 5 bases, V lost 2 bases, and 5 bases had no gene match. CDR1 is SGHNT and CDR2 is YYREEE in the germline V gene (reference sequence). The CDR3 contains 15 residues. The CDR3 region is CASSFSGGAPETQYF. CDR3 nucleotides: TGTGCCAGCAGCTTTAGCGGGGGGGCCCCGGAGACCCAGTACTTC.

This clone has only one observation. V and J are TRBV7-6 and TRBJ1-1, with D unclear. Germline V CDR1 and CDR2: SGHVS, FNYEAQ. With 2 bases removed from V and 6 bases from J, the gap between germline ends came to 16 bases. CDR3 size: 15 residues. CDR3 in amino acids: CASSLSLRGRPEAFF. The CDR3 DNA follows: TGTGCCAGCAGCTTATCTCTGCGAGGGAGGCCTGAAGCTTTCTTT. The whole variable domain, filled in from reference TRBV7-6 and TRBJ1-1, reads GAGVSQSPRYKVTKRGQDVALRCDPISGHVSLYWYRQALGQGPEFLTYFNYEAQQDKSGLPNDRFSAERPEGSISTLTIQRTEQRDSAMYRCASSLSLRGRPEAFFGQGTRLTVV.

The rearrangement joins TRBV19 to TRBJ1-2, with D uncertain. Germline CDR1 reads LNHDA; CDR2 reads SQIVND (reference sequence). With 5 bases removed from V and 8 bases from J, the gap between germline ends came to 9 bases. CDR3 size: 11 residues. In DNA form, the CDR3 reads TGTGCCAGTAGTGCTAAGTGGGGCTACACCTTC. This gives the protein CASSAKWGYTF.

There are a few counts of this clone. CDR3 bases: TGTGCCAGCAAGGTGGGGGGGGGATTCTACGAGCAGTACTTC. As protein: CASKVGGGFYEQYF. The genes are TRBV28 and TRBJ2-7; 7 positions match TRBD2. The V gene's germline CDR1 is MDHEN and CDR2 SYDVKM. CDR3 length: 14 amino acids. J lost 3 bases, V lost 7 bases, and 9 bases had no gene match.